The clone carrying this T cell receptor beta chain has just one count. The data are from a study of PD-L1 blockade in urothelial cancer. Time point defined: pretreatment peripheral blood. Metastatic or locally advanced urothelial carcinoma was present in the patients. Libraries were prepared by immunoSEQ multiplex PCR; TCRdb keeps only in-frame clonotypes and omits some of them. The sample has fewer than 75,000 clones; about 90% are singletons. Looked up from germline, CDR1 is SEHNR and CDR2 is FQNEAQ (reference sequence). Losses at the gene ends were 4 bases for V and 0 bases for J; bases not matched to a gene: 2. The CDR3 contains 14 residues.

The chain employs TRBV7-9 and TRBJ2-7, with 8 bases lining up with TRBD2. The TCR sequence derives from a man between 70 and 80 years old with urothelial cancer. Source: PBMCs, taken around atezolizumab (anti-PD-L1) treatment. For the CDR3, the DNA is TGTGCCAGCAGCTGGGCGGGAGGCTCCTACGAGCAGTACTTC. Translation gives CASSWAGGSYEQYF.